This T cell receptor beta chain was obtained from a study of blood T cell repertoires in COVID-19. There are 15 residues in the CDR3. The V gene lost 3 bases and the J gene lost 6 bases, with 15 bases spanning the gap. Germline CDR1 is ENHRY and CDR2 is SYGVKD. Libraries were prepared by immunoSEQ multiplex PCR; TCRdb keeps only in-frame clonotypes and omits some of them. Altogether about 220,000 clones are present, 65% to 85% being singletons, with the ten largest covering more than 3%. The chain couples TRBV10-3 to TRBJ2-1; a possible D gene is TRBD2 (7 bases). This receptor was taken from an older woman who had recovered from COVID-19. The sample comprised PBMCs or T cells enriched from blood (not recorded which). This chain's CDR3 is CAISDLGGGLNEQFF. In DNA, the CDR3 is TGTGCCATCAGTGACTTAGGGGGAGGGCTCAATGAGCAGTTCTTC.